Here is one T cell receptor beta chain with its context. TCR beta sequences were obtained from blood CD8+ and CD4+ T cells. Negative magnetic isolation gave CD8+ and CD4+ cells; FACS enriched CD8+ TEMRA. The sample originates from a study of CD8 T cells in Susac syndrome. The RNA input was roughly 0.45 to 1 ug, and it was reverse transcribed with random hexamers. It was immunoSEQ multiplex PCR that amplified TCR beta CDR3 across 54 Vbeta and 13 Jbeta. Via MiXCR, TCRdb re-called the immunoSEQ multiplex PCR reads, giving one row per CDR3 protein. This sample has 180,000 or so distinct CDR3 sequences; about 95% occur once, and the top ten carry 0.093%. J gave up 5 bases and V 7 bases, and 6 bases lay outside the gene matches. CDR3 length: 12 amino acids. Germline values: CDR1 DFQATT, CDR2 SNEGSKA (reference sequence).

The origin of this receptor is a human donor with multiple sclerosis. The rearrangement links TRBV20-1 to TRBJ2-5; TRBD1 matches 8 bases. The sequencing input was CD4+ T cells from PBMCs. CDR3 sequence reads: CSVGQGRETQYF. For the CDR3, the DNA is TGCAGTGTAGGACAGGGTAGGGAGACCCAGTACTTC.